This T cell receptor (beta chain) emerged from a study of CD8 T cells in ankylosing spondylitis. Study-wide findings and caveats: Certain motif variants had earlier been reported in reactive arthritis synovial fluid and blood. Reported data indicate significant enrichment of disease-linked clones within matched ankylosing spondylitis synovial fluid.

In the case of this clonotype: What it recognizes is unknown.

MiXCR was run by TCRdb on the 5' RACE reads, yielding one entry per CDR3 protein. Found here are a few hundred thousand distinct CDR3 sequences, 15% to 20% of them singletons; the top ten hold around 33%. The CDR3 contains 17 residues. Trimming cost V 5 bases and J 1 base, with 18 bases left between them. CDR1 and CDR2 from the germline V gene are SNHLY and FYNNEI. The V call is TRBV2, the J call TRBJ2-1; the D gene is possibly TRBD1 (6 bases). Sample: blood, either unsorted or a sorted T cell fraction (not recorded which). The TCR comes from a male donor with ankylosing spondylitis or in good health (not recorded which). The CDR3 DNA is TGTGCCAGCAGTCTCTTAGGACAGCTGGGGTCCTACAATGAGCAGTTCTTC. Its protein is CASSLLGQLGSYNEQFF.